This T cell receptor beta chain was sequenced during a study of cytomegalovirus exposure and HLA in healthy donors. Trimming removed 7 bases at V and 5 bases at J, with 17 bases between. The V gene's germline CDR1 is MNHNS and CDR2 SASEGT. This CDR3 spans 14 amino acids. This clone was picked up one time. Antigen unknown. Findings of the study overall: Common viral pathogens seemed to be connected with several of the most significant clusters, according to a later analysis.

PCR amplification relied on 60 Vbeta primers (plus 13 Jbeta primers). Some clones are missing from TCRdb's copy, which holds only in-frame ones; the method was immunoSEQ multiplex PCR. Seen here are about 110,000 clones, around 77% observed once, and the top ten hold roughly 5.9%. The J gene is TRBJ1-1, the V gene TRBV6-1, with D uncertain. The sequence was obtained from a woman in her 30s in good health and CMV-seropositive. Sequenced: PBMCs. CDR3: CASTTWGGDTEAFF. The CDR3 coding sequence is TGTGCCAGCACAACTTGGGGAGGAGATACTGAAGCTTTCTTT.